This T cell receptor beta chain was retrieved from a study of control samples from healthy donors and cancer patients (TCRdb year 2020). Libraries were constructed by the immunoSEQ multiplex PCR assay. TCRdb provides this immuneACCESS table in a form limited to in-frame rearrangements. Some clones are lacking; in checked studies, under half of them reflect an unresolved V gene, and why the rest are absent is not known. The sample table holds about 130,000 clones, of which 80% to 95% were seen once. The ten largest clones represent 4.5% to 7% of the sample. Measured from the cysteine to the phenylalanine, the CDR3 is 14 residues long. Only the CDR3 part of the read is kept: 42 bases, read in frame from the first base. V and J are truncated by 0 bases and 10 bases respectively, leaving an intervening sequence of 13 bases. The germline V gene gives CDR1 as SGHRS and CDR2 as YFSETQ. Concerning this clone: Its binding antigen is unknown. No qualities accompany the bases; no much larger clone lies one base away.

The specimen sequenced was blood. The receptor's source is a man aged 18-30 years in good health. The chain employs TRBV5-1 and TRBJ1-4; TRBD1 could be the D gene, as 5 bases match. CDR3 reads: CASSLAPDGGKLFF. The nucleotide sequence reads TGCGCCAGCAGCTTGGCCCCAGATGGGGGAAAACTGTTTTTT.